A single sample gave rise to the 31 T cell receptor beta chains below, sequenced in a study of blood T cell repertoires in COVID-19. Clones were read by immunoSEQ multiplex PCR, and TCRdb kept only the in-frame ones, dropping some. The sample consists of roughly 130,000 clones, 90% of them appearing once. The sequencing sample was made of peripheral blood. These receptors were collected from a man aged 45-65 years with active COVID-19.

V gene TRBV12-3 or TRBV12-4 combines with J gene TRBJ1-2; D not resolved. The CDR3 contains 12 residues. Between the trimmed V and J ends, which lost 6 bases and 9 bases, there was a span of 14 bases. DNA for the CDR3: TGTGCCAGCAGCCGAGGGTGGGATCGCTACACCTTC. This codes for CASSRGWDRYTF.

This chain joins TRBV5-1 and TRBJ2-5; 8 bases are a match to TRBD2. With 0 bases clipped from V and 5 bases from J, the junction kept 6 bases outside the gene matches. This CDR3 has 15 amino acids. CDR1 and CDR2 from the germline V gene are SGHRS and YFSETQ. CDR3 sequence reads: CASSLVAGGRETQYF. The CDR3 DNA reads as TGCGCCAGCAGCTTGGTTGCGGGAGGTCGGGAGACCCAGTACTTC.

This clone was seen a single time. The chain links TRBV27 to TRBJ2-6; D ambiguous. Germline values: CDR1 MNHEY, CDR2 SMNVEV (reference sequence). This CDR3 is 19 amino acids long. The V end was cut by 0 bases, the J end by 0 bases, with 15 bases between. In DNA form, the CDR3 reads TGTGCCAGCAGTTTATCCTCGCGATTAACGCTCTCTGGGGCCAACGTCCTGACTTTC. Translated: CASSLSSRLTLSGANVLTF.

V is TRBV11-2 and J is TRBJ1-1; weak D call: TRBD1 (6 bases). Per the germline V gene, CDR1 is SGHAT and CDR2 is FQNNGV. Trimming took off 6 bases at V and 3 bases at J, with 11 bases between the two ends. The CDR3 sequence is 13 residues long. This CDR3 reads CASRETGDTEAFF. DNA of the CDR3: TGTGCCAGCAGGGAGACAGGAGACACTGAAGCTTTCTTT. Filled out from reference TRBV11-2 and TRBJ1-1, the complete variable domain reads EAGVAQSPRYKIIEKRQSVAFWCNPISGHATLYWYQQILGQGPKLLIQFQNNGVVDDSQLPKDRFSAERLKGVDSTLKIQPAKLEDSAVYLCASRETGDTEAFFGQGTRLTVV.

The J gene is TRBJ1-2, the V gene TRBV12-3 or TRBV12-4; weak D call: TRBD1 (6 bases). CDR3 length equals 12 residues. V was clipped by 8 bases and J by 6 bases, with 13 bases between them. The CDR3 here is CASRWGHNGYTF. CDR3 sequence (DNA): TGTGCCAGCCGGTGGGGGCATAATGGCTACACCTTC.

The chain combines TRBV3-1 (or the pseudogene TRBV3-2) with TRBJ1-1, with D tentatively TRBD1 (6 bases). V was cut by 8 bases and J by 4 bases, with 14 bases left in between. Germline V gene data show CDR1 as LGHDT and CDR2 as YNNKEL (reference sequence). The CDR3 is 13 amino acids. CDR3: CASHGGGGTEAFF. In DNA form, the CDR3 reads TGTGCCAGCCATGGGGGGGGCGGCACTGAAGCTTTCTTT.

This clone was picked up a small number of times. Other DNA sequences in the same sample also yield this CDR3. This chain links TRBV6-5 with TRBJ1-2; D perhaps matches TRBD1 (6 bases). Looked up from germline, CDR1 is MNHEY and CDR2 is SVGAGI. Trimming took 6 bases from V and 4 from J, leaving 12 bases between them. This CDR3 spans 13 amino acids. CDR3: CASSPGGAYGYTF. In DNA form, the CDR3 reads TGTGCCAGCAGCCCCGGGGGGGCCTATGGCTACACCTTC.

V is TRBV6-5 and J is TRBJ2-1; unclear D gene. V was cut by 7 bases and J by 0 bases, with 13 bases left in between. The germline gives CDR1 MNHEY, CDR2 SVGAGI. The CDR3 has 15 residues. The CDR3 DNA is TGTGCCAGCACCGCCAAGAGGAGCTCCTACAATGAGCAGTTCTTC. Residues: CASTAKRSSYNEQFF.

The gene calls are TRBV6-6 and TRBJ2-7; a weak D match, TRBD2 (6 bases). The CDR3 is 14 residues long. Trimming cost V 7 bases and J 2 bases, with 15 bases left between them. Germline V gene sequence: CDR1 MNHNY, CDR2 SVGAGI (reference sequence). The CDR3 here is CASTLRESPYEQYF. The CDR3 nucleotides read TGTGCCAGCACCCTCCGGGAGAGCCCCTACGAGCAGTACTTC.

The chain recombines TRBV3-1 (or the pseudogene TRBV3-2) with TRBJ2-2; 8 bases match TRBD1. The germline gives CDR1 LGHDT, CDR2 YNNKEL (reference sequence). The CDR3 has 14 amino acids. Losses at the gene ends were 6 bases for V and 7 bases for J; bases not matched to a gene: 7. The CDR3 is CASSQNRGVGELFF. The CDR3 nucleotides are TGTGCCAGCAGTCAAAACAGGGGGGTCGGGGAGCTGTTTTTT.

The chain carries TRBV19 and TRBJ1-4; 8 bases match TRBD1. CDR3 length equals 16 residues. V lost 5 bases and J lost 5; bases outside the gene matches: 10. From germline, CDR1 is LNHDA and CDR2 SQIVND (reference sequence). This CDR3 is CASSVLTGTGNEKLFF. The CDR3 region has the DNA TGTGCCAGTAGTGTTTTAACCGGGACAGGCAATGAAAAACTGTTTTTT.

The rearrangement links TRBV7-6 to TRBJ2-5; TRBD2 aligns across 9 bases. V lost 1 base, J lost 3 bases, and 6 bases stayed unmatched. Per the germline V gene, CDR1 is SGHVS and CDR2 is FNYEAQ. The CDR3 extends over 16 amino acids. DNA for the CDR3: TGTGCCAGCAGCTTAGGCGGAGCGGGGGGAGAAGAGACCCAGTACTTC. Its translation: CASSLGGAGGEETQYF.

V and J are TRBV5-1 and TRBJ2-2; 8 bases agree with TRBD2. V lost 9 bases to trimming and J lost 4 bases; unmatched junction nucleotides: 17. The CDR3 covers 17 residues. Germline lookup yields CDR1 SGHRS and CDR2 YFSETQ. DNA of the CDR3: TGCGCCACCGCGACTAGCGCCACGGGCAGGGGCACCGGGGAGCTGTTTTTT. This codes for CATATSATGRGTGELFF.

The CDR3 sequence: CASSERPPGQSNEKLFF. The CDR3 DNA reads as TGTGCCAGCAGTGAAAGACCCCCGGGACAGTCTAATGAAAAACTGTTTTTT. The rearrangement uses TRBV2 and TRBJ1-4; 7 bases map to TRBD1. Germline CDR1 SNHLY, CDR2 FYNNEI. V was clipped by 2 bases and J by 3 bases; unmatched bases: 9. The CDR3 consists of 17 residues.

The chain recombines TRBV9 with TRBJ2-3; a weak D match, TRBD2 (5 bases). With 4 bases removed from V and 3 bases from J, the gap between germline ends came to 9 bases. Germline CDR1 SGDLS, CDR2 YYNGEE. This CDR3 is 13 amino acids long. The CDR3 protein is CASSSWETDTQYF. DNA of the CDR3: TGTGCCAGCAGCTCCTGGGAGACAGATACGCAGTATTTT.

J is TRBJ1-2 and V is TRBV3-1 (or the pseudogene TRBV3-2), with unresolved D. This CDR3 is built from 12 residues. Germline CDR1 is LGHDT and CDR2 is YNNKEL (reference sequence). V was cut by 1 base and J by 7 bases, with 7 bases left in between. CDR3 region: CASSQARGGYTF. For the CDR3, the DNA is TGTGCCAGCAGCCAAGCACGGGGTGGCTACACCTTC.

The rearrangement uses TRBV5-4 and TRBJ2-1; 7 bases fit TRBD1. J lost 5 bases, V lost 2 bases, and 7 bases had no gene match. Germline V CDR1 and CDR2: SGHNT, YYREEE (reference sequence). CDR3 length equals 15 residues. The CDR3 DNA reads TGTGCCAGCAGCTTCACGGACAGGTACGACAATGAGCAGTTCTTC. Translated: CASSFTDRYDNEQFF.

CDR3: CASSPRLADNSDTQYF. The CDR3 nucleotides read TGTGCCAGCAGCCCCCGACTAGCGGATAACTCAGATACGCAGTATTTT. The rearrangement joins TRBV14 to TRBJ2-3; 9 nucleotides line up with TRBD2. There are 16 residues in the CDR3. Per germline, CDR1 SGHDN and CDR2 FVKESK. Trimming removed 4 bases from V and 4 bases from J; junction bases left unmatched: 9. The full variable domain, with the rest looked up from reference TRBV14 and TRBJ2-3, is EAGVTQFPSHSVIEKGQTVTLRCDPISGHDNLYWYRRVMGKEIKFLLHFVKESKQDESGMPNNRFLAERTGGTYSTLKVQPAELEDSGVYFCASSPRLADNSDTQYFGPGTRLTVL.

The rearrangement joins TRBV5-1 to TRBJ2-2, with a tentative D call TRBD2 (5 bases). Trimming took off 1 base at V and 2 bases at J, with 12 bases between the two ends. The CDR3 sequence is 16 residues long. CDR1 and CDR2 from the germline V gene are SGHRS and YFSETQ. This CDR3 reads CASSLLGLTNTGELFF. CDR3 in DNA: TGCGCCAGCAGCTTGCTTGGACTGACTAACACCGGGGAGCTGTTTTTT. Full variable domain (missing parts from reference TRBV5-1 and TRBJ2-2): KAGVTQTPRYLIKTRGQQVTLSCSPISGHRSVSWYQQTPGQGLQFLFEYFSETQRNKGNFPGRFSGRQFSNSRSEMNVSTLELGDSALYLCASSLLGLTNTGELFFGEGSRLTVL.

This chain links TRBV6-5 with TRBJ2-7; the match to TRBD1 covers 9 bases. Germline trimming cut 0 bases from V and 2 bases from J; bases unmatched to any gene: 5. CDR3 length equals 16 residues. The germline V gene has CDR1 MNHEY and CDR2 SVGAGI. The CDR3 coding sequence is TGTGCCAGCAGTTACTCGTCACAGGGGGCCCCCTACGAGCAGTACTTC. As protein: CASSYSSQGAPYEQYF.

The genes are TRBV19 and TRBJ2-6; tentative D call: TRBD2 (5 bases). V lost 3 bases, J lost 1 base, and 13 bases lay in between. Germline CDR1 LNHDA, CDR2 SQIVND (reference sequence). The CDR3 sequence is 17 residues long. CDR3 loop: CASSIPARGSGANVLTF. The CDR3 DNA is TGTGCCAGTAGTATTCCCGCTAGAGGGTCTGGGGCCAACGTCCTGACTTTC.

The V gene is TRBV5-1, the J gene TRBJ2-3; D ambiguous. The CDR3 is 14 residues long. The germline gives CDR1 SGHRS, CDR2 YFSETQ. The ends were cut back, 0 bases at V and 5 bases at J, with 10 bases in the middle. The CDR3 spells CASSLVRPVDTQYF. In DNA form, the CDR3 reads TGCGCCAGCAGCTTGGTGCGGCCTGTAGATACGCAGTATTTT.

This sequence joins TRBV4-1 and TRBJ2-1, with D possibly being TRBD1 (5 bases). Germline V gene lookup returns CDR1 MGHRA and CDR2 YSYEKL. The V and J ends lost 7 bases and 3 bases respectively, with 7 bases between them. This CDR3 region has 12 residues. CDR3 loop: CASKDNYNEQFF. The CDR3 DNA reads as TGCGCCAGCAAGGACAACTACAATGAGCAGTTCTTC.

J is TRBJ2-1 and V is TRBV5-5, with a tentative D call TRBD2 (6 bases). This CDR3 is 15 amino acids long. V lost 5 bases and J 0 bases, leaving 12 bases between the germline ends. The V gene's germline CDR1 is SGHKS and CDR2 YYEKEE (reference sequence). CDR3 nucleotides: TGTGCCAGCAGGGAGGGGATGAGCTCCTACAATGAGCAGTTCTTC. This sequence encodes CASREGMSSYNEQFF.

The gene calls are TRBV27 and TRBJ1-4; 9 positions match TRBD1. The CDR3 length is 14 residues. The J segment lost 4 bases and the V segment lost 5 bases, leaving 2 bases of the junction unmatched. In germline, CDR1 is MNHEY, CDR2 SMNVEV (reference sequence). This chain's CDR3 is CASSPDRGNEKLFF. Written as DNA, the CDR3 is TGTGCCAGCAGTCCGGACAGGGGTAATGAAAAACTGTTTTTT.

The J gene is TRBJ2-1, the V gene TRBV24-1; the D is unclear. The CDR3 is made up of 17 amino acids. The V end lost 4 bases, the J end lost 0 bases, and 15 bases lay between the germline ends. Germline V gene lookup returns CDR1 KGHDR and CDR2 SFDVKD. CDR3 sequence (DNA): TGTGCCACCAGTGACAGACGACATACGGCCTCCTACAATGAGCAGTTCTTC. It codes for CATSDRRHTASYNEQFF.

The gene calls are TRBV9 and TRBJ1-1; 9 positions agree with TRBD1. The J segment lost 6 bases and the V segment lost 4 bases, leaving 10 bases of the junction unmatched. The CDR3 loop spans 15 amino acids. Germline assignment: CDR1 SGDLS and CDR2 YYNGEE. The CDR3 loop reads CASSPGTGMPAEAFF. The CDR3 nucleotides read TGTGCCAGCAGCCCAGGGACAGGGATGCCCGCTGAAGCTTTCTTT.

V is TRBV2 and J is TRBJ2-7; a possible D gene is TRBD2 (6 bases). The germline CDR1 and CDR2 sequences are SNHLY and FYNNEI. The CDR3 has 17 residues. V was shortened by 4 bases and J by 0 bases, with 19 bases between the two germline ends. The CDR3: CASSGRVPGRTSYEQYV. The CDR3 region has the DNA TGTGCCAGCAGTGGGAGGGTTCCGGGACGGACCTCCTACGAGCAGTACGTC.

This sequence joins TRBV7-2 and TRBJ2-5; 8 bases fit TRBD1. Germline V gene lookup returns CDR1 SGHTA and CDR2 FQGNSA. The J segment lost 4 bases and the V segment lost 5 bases, leaving 6 bases of the junction unmatched. The CDR3 totals 14 residues. CDR3 in DNA: TGTGCCAGCAGCCCGACAGGGGTTCCAGAGACCCAGTACTTC. Protein sequence: CASSPTGVPETQYF. Together with reference TRBV7-2 and TRBJ2-5, the CDR3 gives the full variable domain: GAGVSQSPSNKVTEKGKDVELRCDPISGHTALYWYRQSLGQGLEFLIYFQGNSAPDKSGLPSDRFSAERTGGSVSTLTIQRTQQEDSAVYLCASSPTGVPETQYFGPGTRLLVL.

The genes are TRBV7-2 and TRBJ1-6; 9 bases are a match to TRBD1. Germline CDR1 reads SGHTA; CDR2 reads FQGNSA. The CDR3 has 13 amino acids. Germline trimming cut 5 bases from V and 15 bases from J; bases unmatched to any gene: 8. The DNA of the CDR3 is TGTGCCAGCAGCCCCCAGGGACAGGGCGTCCTCCACTTT. Encoded protein: CASSPQGQGVLHF.

This clone was observed once. This chain joins TRBV2 and TRBJ2-5; no definite D call. V was cut by 8 bases and J by 2 bases, with 6 bases left in between. Germline V gene sequence: CDR1 SNHLY, CDR2 FYNNEI. The CDR3 has 11 residues. CDR3 in amino acids: CASLSQETQYF. CDR3 bases: TGTGCCAGCCTAAGTCAAGAGACCCAGTACTTC.